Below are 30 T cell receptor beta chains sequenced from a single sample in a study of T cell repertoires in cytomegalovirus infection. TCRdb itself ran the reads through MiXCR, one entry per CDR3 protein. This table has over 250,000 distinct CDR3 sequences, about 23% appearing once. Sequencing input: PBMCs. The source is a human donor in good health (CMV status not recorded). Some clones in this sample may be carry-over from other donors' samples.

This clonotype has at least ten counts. CDR3 nucleotides: TGTGCCAGCAGCCTACGGGACCGAGGAAACATTCAGTACTTC. Protein: CASSLRDRGNIQYF. The J gene is TRBJ2-4, the V gene TRBV7-2; possibly TRBD1 or TRBD2 for D (5 bases each). The V gene lost 5 bases and the J gene lost 6 bases, with 14 bases spanning the gap. This CDR3 contains 14 residues. CDR1 and CDR2 (germline): SGHTA, FQGNSA.

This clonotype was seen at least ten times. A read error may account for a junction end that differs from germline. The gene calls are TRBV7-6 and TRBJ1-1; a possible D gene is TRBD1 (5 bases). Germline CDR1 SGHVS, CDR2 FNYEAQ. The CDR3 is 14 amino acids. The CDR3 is CASSSGPLKTEAFF. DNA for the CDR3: TGTGCCAGCAGCTCGGGACCTTTGAAAACTGAAGCTTTCTTT.

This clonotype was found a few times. The CDR3, as DNA: TGTGCCAGCAGTTTCTCGGGGGCGAGGAGCAATCAGCCCCAGCATTTT. Encoded protein: CASSFSGARSNQPQHF. The rearrangement links TRBV12-3 or TRBV12-4 to TRBJ1-5; D possibly corresponds to TRBD1 (6 bases). V was clipped by 3 bases and J by 1 base, with 13 bases between them. The CDR3 runs to 16 residues.

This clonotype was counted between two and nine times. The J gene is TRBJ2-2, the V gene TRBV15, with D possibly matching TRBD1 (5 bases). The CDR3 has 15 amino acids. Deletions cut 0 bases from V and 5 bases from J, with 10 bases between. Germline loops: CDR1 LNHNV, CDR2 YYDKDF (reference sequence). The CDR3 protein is CATSRDNRITGELFF. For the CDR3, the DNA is TGTGCCACCAGCAGAGACAACAGGATTACCGGGGAGCTGTTTTTT.

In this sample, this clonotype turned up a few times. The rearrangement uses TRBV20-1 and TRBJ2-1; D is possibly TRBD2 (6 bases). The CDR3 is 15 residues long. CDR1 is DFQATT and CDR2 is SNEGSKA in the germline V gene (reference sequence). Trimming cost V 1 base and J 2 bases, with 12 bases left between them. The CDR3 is CSARVPSAAYNEQFF. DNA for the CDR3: TGCAGTGCTAGAGTTCCTAGCGCGGCCTACAATGAGCAGTTCTTC.

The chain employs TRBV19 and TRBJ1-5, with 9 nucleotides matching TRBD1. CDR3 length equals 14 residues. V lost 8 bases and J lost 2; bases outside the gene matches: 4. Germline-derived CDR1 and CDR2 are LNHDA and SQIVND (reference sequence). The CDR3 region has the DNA TGTGCCAGTGAGGACAGGGGTGGCAATCAGCCCCAGCATTTT. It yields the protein CASEDRGGNQPQHF.

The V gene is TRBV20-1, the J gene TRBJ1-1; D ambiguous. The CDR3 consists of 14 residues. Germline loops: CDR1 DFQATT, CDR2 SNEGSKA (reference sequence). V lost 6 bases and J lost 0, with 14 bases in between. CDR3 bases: TGCAGTGCCTCGCGGGCAAGTATGAACACTGAAGCTTTCTTT. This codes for CSASRASMNTEAFF.

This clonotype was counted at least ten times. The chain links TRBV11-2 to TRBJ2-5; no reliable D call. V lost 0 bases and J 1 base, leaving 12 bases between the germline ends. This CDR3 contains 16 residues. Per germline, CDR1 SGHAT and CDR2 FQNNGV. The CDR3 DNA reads TGTGCCAGCAGCTTAGAATTCACACCACGCCAAGAGACCCAGTACTTC. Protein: CASSLEFTPRQETQYF.

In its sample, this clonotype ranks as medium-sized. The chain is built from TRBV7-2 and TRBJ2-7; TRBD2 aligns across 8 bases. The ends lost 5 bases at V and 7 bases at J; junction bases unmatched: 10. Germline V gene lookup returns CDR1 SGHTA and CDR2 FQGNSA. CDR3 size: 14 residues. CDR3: CASSTLAGTWEQYF. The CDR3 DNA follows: TGTGCCAGCAGCACCCTAGCGGGTACATGGGAGCAGTACTTC.

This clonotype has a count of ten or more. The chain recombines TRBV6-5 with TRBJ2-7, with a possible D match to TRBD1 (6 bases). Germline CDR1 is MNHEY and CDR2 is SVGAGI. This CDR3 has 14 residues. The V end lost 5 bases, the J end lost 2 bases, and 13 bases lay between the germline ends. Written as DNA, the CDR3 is TGTGCCAGCAGTCAATACCCAGGGGCCTACGAGCAGTACTTC. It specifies CASSQYPGAYEQYF.

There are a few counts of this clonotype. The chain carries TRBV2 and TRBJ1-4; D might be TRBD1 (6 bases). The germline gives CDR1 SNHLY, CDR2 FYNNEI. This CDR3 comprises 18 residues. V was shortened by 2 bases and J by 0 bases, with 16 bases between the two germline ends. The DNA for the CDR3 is TGTGCCAGCAGTGAACACCTACCGGGACAAGCAACTAATGAAAAACTGTTTTTT. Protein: CASSEHLPGQATNEKLFF.

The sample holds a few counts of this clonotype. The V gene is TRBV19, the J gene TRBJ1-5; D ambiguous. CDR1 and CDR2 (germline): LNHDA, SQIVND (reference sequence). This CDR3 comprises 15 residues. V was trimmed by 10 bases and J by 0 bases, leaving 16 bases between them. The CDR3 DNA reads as TGTGCCACCACGGTGTCGGACCGTAGCAATCAGCCCCAGCATTTT. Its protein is CATTVSDRSNQPQHF.

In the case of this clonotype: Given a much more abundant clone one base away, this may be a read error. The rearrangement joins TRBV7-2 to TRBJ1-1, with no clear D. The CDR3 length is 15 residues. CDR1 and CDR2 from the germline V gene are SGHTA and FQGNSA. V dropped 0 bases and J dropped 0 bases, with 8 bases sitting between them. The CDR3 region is CASSLAGPLNTEAFF. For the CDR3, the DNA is TGTGCCAGCAGCTTAGCAGGGCCCCTGAACACTGAAGCTTTCTTT.

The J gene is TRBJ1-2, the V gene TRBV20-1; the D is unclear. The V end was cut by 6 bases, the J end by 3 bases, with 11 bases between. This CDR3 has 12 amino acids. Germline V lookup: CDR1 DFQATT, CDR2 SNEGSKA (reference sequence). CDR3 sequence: CSARSGYYGYTF. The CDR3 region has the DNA TGCAGTGCCCGGTCGGGGTACTATGGCTACACCTTC.

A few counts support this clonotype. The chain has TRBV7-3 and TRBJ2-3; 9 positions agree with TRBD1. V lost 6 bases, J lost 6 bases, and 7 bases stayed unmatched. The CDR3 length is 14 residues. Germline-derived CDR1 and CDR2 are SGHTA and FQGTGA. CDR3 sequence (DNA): TGTGCCAGCAGTCGTGACAGGGGGTCGGATACGCAGTATTTT. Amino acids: CASSRDRGSDTQYF.

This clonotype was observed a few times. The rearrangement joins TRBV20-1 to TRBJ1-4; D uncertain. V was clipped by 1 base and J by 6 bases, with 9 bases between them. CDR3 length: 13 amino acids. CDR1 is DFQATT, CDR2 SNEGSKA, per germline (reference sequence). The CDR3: CSARVPGYEKLFF. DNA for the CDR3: TGCAGTGCTAGAGTTCCAGGCTATGAAAAACTGTTTTTT.

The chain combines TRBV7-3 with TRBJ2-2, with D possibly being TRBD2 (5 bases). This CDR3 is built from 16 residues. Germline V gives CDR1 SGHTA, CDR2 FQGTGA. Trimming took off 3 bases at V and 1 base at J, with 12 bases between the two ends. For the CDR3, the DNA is TGTGCCAGCAGCTTGGCCGGGATCCGGAACACCGGGGAGCTGTTTTTT. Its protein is CASSLAGIRNTGELFF. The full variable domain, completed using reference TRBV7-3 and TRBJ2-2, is GAGVSQTPSNKVTEKGKYVELRCDPISGHTALYWYRQSLGQGPEFLIYFQGTGAADDSGLPNDRFFAVRPEGSVSTLKIQRTERGDSAVYLCASSLAGIRNTGELFFGEGSRLTVL.

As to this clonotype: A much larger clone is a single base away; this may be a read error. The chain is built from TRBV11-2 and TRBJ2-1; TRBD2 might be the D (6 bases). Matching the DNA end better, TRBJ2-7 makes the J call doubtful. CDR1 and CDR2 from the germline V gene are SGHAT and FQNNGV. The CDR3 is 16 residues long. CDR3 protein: CASSSIRAGRRNEQYF. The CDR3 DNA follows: TGTGCCAGCAGCTCCATTCGGGCGGGAAGGCGCAATGAGCAGTACTTC.

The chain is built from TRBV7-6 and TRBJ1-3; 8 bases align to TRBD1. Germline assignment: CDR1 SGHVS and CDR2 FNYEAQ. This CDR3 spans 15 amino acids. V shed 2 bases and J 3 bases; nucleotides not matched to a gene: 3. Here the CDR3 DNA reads TGTGCCAGCAGCTTACAGGGGGCAAATGGAAACACCATATATTTT. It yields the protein CASSLQGANGNTIYF.

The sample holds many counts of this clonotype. CDR3 bases: TGTGCCAGCAGTGCATCGGGATCCTACGAGCAGTACTTC. As protein: CASSASGSYEQYF. The V gene is TRBV6-1, the J gene TRBJ2-7; perhaps TRBD2 as D (5 bases). Per germline, CDR1 MNHNS and CDR2 SASEGT. The CDR3 spans 13 residues. V was pared by 4 bases and J by 1 base, with 8 bases between.

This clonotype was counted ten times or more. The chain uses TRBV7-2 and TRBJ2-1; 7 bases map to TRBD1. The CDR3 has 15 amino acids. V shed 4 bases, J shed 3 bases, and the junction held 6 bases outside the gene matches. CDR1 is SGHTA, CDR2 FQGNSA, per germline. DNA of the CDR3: TGTGCCAGCAGCTCCACGAGACAGGGCTACAATGAGCAGTTCTTC. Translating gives CASSSTRQGYNEQFF. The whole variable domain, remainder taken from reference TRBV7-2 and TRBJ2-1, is GAGVSQSPSNKVTEKGKDVELRCDPISGHTALYWYRQSLGQGLEFLIYFQGNSAPDKSGLPSDRFSAERTGGSVSTLTIQRTQQEDSAVYLCASSSTRQGYNEQFFGPGTRLTVL.

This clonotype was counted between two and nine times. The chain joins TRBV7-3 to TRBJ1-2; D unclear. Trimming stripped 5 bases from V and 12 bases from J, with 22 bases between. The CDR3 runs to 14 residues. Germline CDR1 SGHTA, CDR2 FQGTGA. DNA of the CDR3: TGTGCCAGCAGCATCGGACTCCTCGAGACGGTTGACACCTTC. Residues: CASSIGLLETVDTF.

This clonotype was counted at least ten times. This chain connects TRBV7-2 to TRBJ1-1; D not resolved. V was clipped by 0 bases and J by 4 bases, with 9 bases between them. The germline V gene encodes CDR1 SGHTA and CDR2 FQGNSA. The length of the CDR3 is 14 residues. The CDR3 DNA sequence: TGTGCCAGCAGCTTAGCGGCGGGGTTCACTGAAGCTTTCTTT. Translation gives CASSLAAGFTEAFF.

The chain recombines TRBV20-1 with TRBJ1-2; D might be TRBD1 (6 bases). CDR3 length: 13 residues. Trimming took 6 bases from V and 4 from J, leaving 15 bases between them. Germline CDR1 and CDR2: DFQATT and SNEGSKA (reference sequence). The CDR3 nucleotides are TGCAGTGCGGCAGGGGAACGGGCCTATGGCTACACCTTC. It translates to CSAAGERAYGYTF.

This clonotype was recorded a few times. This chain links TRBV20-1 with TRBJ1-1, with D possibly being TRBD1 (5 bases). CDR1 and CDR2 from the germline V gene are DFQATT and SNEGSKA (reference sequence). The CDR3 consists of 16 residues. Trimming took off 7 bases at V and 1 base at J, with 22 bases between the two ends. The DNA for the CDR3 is TGCAGTGTTTACCCCCTGGGGCGAGATAGGAACACTGAAGCTTTCTTT. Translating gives CSVYPLGRDRNTEAFF.

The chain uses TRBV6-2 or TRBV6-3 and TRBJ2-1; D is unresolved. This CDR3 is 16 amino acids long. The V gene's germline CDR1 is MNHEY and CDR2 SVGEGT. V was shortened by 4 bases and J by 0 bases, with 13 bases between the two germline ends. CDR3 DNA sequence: TGTGCCAGCAGTTCCCATGCGGCAAGCTCCTACAATGAGCAGTTCTTC. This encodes CASSSHAASSYNEQFF.

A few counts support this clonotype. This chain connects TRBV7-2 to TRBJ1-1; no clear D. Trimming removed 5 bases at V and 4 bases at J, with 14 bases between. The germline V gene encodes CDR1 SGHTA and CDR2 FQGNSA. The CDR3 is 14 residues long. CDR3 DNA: TGTGCCAGCAGCGCAATAGTACTGGCCACTGAAGCTTTCTTT. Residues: CASSAIVLATEAFF.

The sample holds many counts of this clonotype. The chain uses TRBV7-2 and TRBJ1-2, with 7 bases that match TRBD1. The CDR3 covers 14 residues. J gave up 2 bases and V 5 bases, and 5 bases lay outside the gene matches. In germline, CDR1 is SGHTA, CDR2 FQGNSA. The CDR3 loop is CASSLSGQNYGYTF. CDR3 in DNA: TGTGCCAGCAGCCTCTCGGGACAGAACTATGGCTACACCTTC. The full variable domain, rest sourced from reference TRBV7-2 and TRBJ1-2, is GAGVSQSPSNKVTEKGKDVELRCDPISGHTALYWYRQSLGQGLEFLIYFQGNSAPDKSGLPSDRFSAERTGGSVSTLTIQRTQQEDSAVYLCASSLSGQNYGYTFGSGTRLTVV.

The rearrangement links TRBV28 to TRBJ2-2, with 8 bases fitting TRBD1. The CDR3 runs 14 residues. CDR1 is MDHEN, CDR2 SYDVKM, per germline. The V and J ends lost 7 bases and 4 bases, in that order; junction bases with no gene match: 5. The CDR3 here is CASIRTGFTGELFF. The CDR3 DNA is TGTGCCAGCATTAGGACAGGGTTCACCGGGGAGCTGTTTTTT.

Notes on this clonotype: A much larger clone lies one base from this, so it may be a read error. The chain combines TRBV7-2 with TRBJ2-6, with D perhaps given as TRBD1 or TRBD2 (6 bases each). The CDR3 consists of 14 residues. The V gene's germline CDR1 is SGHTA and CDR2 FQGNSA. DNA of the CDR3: TGTTCCGGGGGAACAGGGACTGGGGCCAACGTCCTGACTTTC. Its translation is CSGGTGTGANVLTF. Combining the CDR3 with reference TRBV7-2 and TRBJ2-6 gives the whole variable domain GAGVSQSPSNKVTEKGKDVELRCDPISGHTALYWYRQSLGQGLEFLIYFQGNSAPDKSGLPSDRFSAERTGGSVSTLTIQRTQQEDSAVYLCSGGTGTGANVLTFGAGSRLTVL.